This T cell receptor (beta chain) was sequenced during a study of T-cell reconstitution after alpha-beta-depleted transplantation in children. Unique molecular identifiers were used in preparing the TCRbeta library. TCRdb re-derived calls from the PCR reads in MiXCR, one entry per CDR3 protein. This sample carries roughly 790,000 distinct CDR3 sequences, roughly 16% of them seen once, and the ten largest clones take around 5%. Study-wide results and caveats: There were reportedly several hundred expanded graft clones from which alpha-beta T cells came about two months after transplant. Diversity of TCRbeta at day 60 was high in some patients, arising from surviving recipient T cells and thymic progenitors. T-cell counts and diversity were attributed mostly to newly produced T cells one year after transplant.

Germline lookup yields CDR1 SQVTM and CDR2 ANQGSEA. With 0 bases removed from V and 14 bases from J, the gap between germline ends came to 11 bases. The CDR3 runs to 11 residues. This clonotype was seen ten or more times. Its antigen is not identified. This sequence joins TRBV29-1 and TRBJ2-1; D ambiguous. The sample was PBMCs, mostly from graft donor cells, taken 360 days after TCRalphabeta/CD19-depleted stem cell transplant. The clonotype comes from a male patient between 5 and 17 years old who had a stem cell transplant for acute lymphoblastic leukemia, so the T cells may come from the graft donor. The CDR3 nucleotides read TGCAGCGTTGAAGAAAACCCGGTCGAGTTCTTC. Translation gives CSVEENPVEFF.